One sample yielded the 3 T cell receptor beta chains listed below, sequenced in a study of blood T cell repertoires in COVID-19. Method: immunoSEQ multiplex PCR; TCRdb's copy keeps in-frame clones and lacks some. The sample includes under 300,000 clones, roughly 89% of them seen just once. The sequenced sample consisted of PBMCs or T cells enriched from blood (not recorded which). The receptors come from a middle-aged woman who had recovered from COVID-19.

This chain links TRBV12-3 or TRBV12-4 with TRBJ2-3; D remains ambiguous. V lost 8 bases to trimming and J lost 2 bases, with 8 bases between them. The CDR3 has 12 amino acids. The CDR3 reads CASALHTDTQYF. In nucleotides, the CDR3 is TGTGCCAGCGCACTTCACACAGATACGCAGTATTTT.

V gene TRBV13 combines with J gene TRBJ2-2; possible D gene TRBD1, 5 bases. V shed 2 bases and J shed 2 bases, with 9 bases lying between them. Germline V gene sequence: CDR1 PRHDT, CDR2 FYEKMQ (reference sequence). CDR3 length: 15 amino acids. CDR3 bases: TGTGCCAGCAGCTTATGGGGCCGCAACACCGGGGAGCTGTTTTTT. Translating it yields CASSLWGRNTGELFF.

This chain connects TRBV2 to TRBJ2-1; possible D gene TRBD2, 5 bases. Trimming took 4 bases from V and 7 from J, leaving 17 bases between them. Germline V gene lookup returns CDR1 SNHLY and CDR2 FYNNEI. This CDR3 contains 15 residues. The CDR3 region has the DNA TGTGCCAGCAGTGTAACGGGATTCCCCGGGAATGAGCAGTTCTTC. This gives the protein CASSVTGFPGNEQFF.